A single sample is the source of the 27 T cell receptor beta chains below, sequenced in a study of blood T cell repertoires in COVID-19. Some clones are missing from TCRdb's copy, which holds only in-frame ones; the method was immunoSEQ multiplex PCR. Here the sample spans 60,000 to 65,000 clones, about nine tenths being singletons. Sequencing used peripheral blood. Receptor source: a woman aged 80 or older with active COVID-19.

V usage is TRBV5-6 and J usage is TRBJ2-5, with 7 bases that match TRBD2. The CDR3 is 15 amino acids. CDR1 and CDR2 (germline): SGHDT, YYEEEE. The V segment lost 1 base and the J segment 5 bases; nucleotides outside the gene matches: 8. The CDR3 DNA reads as TGTGCCAGCAGCTTGTGGCCTAGCGGTCGGGAGACCCAGTACTTC. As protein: CASSLWPSGRETQYF.

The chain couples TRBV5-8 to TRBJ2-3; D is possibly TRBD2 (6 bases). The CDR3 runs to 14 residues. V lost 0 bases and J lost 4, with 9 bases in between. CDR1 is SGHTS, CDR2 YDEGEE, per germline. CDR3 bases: TGTGCCAGCAGCTTGGCCGGGGGATCAGATACGCAGTATTTT. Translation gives CASSLAGGSDTQYF.

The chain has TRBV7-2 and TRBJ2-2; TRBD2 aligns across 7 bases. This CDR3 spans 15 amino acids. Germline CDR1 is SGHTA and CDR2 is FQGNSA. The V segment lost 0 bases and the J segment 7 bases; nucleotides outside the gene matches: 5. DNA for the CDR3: TGTGCCAGCAGCTTAGCTAGCGGGTCTATCGGGGAGCTGTTTTTT. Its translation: CASSLASGSIGELFF.

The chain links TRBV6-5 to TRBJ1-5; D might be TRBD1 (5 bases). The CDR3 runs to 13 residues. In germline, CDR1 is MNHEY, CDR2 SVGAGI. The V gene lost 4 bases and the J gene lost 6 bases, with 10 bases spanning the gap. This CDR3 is CASSSQGGQPQHF. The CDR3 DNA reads TGTGCCAGCAGTTCCCAGGGAGGTCAGCCCCAGCATTTT.

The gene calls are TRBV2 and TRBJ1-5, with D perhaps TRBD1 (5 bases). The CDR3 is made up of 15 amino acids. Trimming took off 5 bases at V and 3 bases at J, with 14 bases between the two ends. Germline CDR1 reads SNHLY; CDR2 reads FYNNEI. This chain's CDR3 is CASSFQGRNNQPQHF. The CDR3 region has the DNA TGTGCCAGCAGTTTCCAGGGTAGGAACAATCAGCCCCAGCATTTT.

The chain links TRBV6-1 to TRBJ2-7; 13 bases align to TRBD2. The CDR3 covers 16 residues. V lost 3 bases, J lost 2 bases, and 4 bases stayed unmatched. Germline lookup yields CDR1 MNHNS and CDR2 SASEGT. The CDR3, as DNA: TGTGCCAGCAGTGACGCCGGGACTAGCGGGGCCTACGAGCAGTACTTC. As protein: CASSDAGTSGAYEQYF.

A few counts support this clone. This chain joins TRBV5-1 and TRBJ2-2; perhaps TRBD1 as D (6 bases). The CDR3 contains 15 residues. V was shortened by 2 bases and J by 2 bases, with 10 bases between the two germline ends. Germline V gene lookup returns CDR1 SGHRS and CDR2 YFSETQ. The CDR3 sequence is CASSLWGRNTGELFF. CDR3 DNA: TGCGCCAGCAGCTTATGGGGGCGAAACACCGGGGAGCTGTTTTTT.

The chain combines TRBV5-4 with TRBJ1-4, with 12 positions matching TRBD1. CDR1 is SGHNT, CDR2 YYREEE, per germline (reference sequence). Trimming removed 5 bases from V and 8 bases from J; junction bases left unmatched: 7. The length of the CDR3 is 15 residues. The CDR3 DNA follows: TGTGCCAGCAGTGCACCGGGACAGGGGGCGGAAAAACTGTTTTTT. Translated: CASSAPGQGAEKLFF.

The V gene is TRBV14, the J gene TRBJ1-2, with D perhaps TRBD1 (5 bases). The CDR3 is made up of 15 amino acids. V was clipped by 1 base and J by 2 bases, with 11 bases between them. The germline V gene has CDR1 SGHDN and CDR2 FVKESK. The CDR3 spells CASSQAQGSNYGYTF. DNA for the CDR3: TGTGCCAGCAGCCAAGCGCAGGGATCGAACTATGGCTACACCTTC.

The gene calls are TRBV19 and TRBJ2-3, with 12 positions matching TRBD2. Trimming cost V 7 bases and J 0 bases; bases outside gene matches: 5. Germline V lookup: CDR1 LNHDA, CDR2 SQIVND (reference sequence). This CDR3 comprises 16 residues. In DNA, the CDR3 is TGTGCCAGTACAACTAGCGGGAGGCCTAGCACAGATACGCAGTATTTT. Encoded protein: CASTTSGRPSTDTQYF.

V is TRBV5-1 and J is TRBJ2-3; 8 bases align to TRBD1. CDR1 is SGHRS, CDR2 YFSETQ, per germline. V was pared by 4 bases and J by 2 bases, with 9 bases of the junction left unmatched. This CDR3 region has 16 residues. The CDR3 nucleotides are TGCGCCAGCAGCCCACAAGACAGGGGAATCACAGATACGCAGTATTTT. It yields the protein CASSPQDRGITDTQYF.

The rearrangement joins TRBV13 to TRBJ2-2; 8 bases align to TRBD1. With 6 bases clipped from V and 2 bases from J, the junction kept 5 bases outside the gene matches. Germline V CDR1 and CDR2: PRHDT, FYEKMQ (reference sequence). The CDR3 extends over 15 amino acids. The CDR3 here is CASRRQGKNTGELFF. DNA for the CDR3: TGTGCCAGCAGAAGACAGGGGAAAAACACCGGGGAGCTGTTTTTT.

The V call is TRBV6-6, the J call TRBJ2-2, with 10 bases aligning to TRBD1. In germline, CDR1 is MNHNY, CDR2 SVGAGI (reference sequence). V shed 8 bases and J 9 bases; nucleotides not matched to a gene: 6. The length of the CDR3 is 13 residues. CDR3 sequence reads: CASSRQGARELFF. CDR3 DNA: TGTGCCAGCTCGCGACAGGGGGCAAGGGAGCTGTTTTTT.

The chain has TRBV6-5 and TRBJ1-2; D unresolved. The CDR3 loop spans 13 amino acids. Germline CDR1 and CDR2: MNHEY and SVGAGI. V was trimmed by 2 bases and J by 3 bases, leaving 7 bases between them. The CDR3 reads CASSYQVDYGYTF. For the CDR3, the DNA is TGTGCCAGCAGTTACCAGGTGGACTATGGCTACACCTTC.

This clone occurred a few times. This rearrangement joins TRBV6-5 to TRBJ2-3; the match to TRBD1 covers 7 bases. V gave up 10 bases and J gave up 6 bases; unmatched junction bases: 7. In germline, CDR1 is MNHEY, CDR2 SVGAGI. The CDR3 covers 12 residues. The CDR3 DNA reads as TGTGCCACCTGGGACAGAATTGATACGCAGTATTTT. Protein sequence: CATWDRIDTQYF.

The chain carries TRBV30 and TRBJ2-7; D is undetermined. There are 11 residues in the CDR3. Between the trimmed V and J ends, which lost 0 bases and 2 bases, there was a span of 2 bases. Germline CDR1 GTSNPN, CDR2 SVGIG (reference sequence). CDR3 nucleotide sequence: TGTGCCTGGAGTGTTACCTACGAGCAGTACTTC. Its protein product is CAWSVTYEQYF. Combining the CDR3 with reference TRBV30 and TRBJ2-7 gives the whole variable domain SQTIHQWPATLVQPVGSPLSLECTVEGTSNPNLYWYRQAAGRGLQLLFYSVGIGQISSEVPQNLSASRPQDRQFILSSKKLLLSDSGFYLCAWSVTYEQYFGPGTRLTVT.

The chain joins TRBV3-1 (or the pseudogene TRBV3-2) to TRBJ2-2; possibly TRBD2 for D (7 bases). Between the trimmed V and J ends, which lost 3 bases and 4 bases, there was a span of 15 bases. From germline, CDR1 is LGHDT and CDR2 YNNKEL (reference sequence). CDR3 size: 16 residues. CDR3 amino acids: CASSQGGPLGTGELFF. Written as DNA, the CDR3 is TGTGCCAGCAGCCAGGGGGGGCCACTGGGCACCGGGGAGCTGTTTTTT.

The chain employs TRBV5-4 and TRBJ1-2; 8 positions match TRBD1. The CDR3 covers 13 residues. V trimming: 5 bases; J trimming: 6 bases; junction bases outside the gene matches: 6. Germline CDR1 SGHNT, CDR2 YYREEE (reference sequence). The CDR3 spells CASSSDRVDGYTF. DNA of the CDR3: TGTGCCAGCAGTTCGGACAGGGTCGATGGCTACACCTTC.

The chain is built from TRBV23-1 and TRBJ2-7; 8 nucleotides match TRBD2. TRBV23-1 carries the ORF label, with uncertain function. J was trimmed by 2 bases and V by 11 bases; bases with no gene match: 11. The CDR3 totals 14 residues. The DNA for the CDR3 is TGCGCCGACGGGAGGGGAACCGTCGCCTACGAGCAGTACTTC. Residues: CADGRGTVAYEQYF.

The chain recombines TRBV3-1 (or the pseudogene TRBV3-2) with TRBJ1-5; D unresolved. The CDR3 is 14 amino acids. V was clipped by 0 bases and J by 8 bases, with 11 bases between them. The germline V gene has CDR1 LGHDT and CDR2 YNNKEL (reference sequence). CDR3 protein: CASSQDLAGKPQHF. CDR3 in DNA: TGTGCCAGCAGCCAAGATCTTGCGGGGAAGCCCCAGCATTTT.

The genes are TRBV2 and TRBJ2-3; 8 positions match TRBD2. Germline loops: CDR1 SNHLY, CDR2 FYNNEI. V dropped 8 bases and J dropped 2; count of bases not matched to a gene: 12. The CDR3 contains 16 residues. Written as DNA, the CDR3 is TGTGCCAGCCGTGGACTGGCGGGGGGATTCACAGATACGCAGTATTTT. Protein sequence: CASRGLAGGFTDTQYF.

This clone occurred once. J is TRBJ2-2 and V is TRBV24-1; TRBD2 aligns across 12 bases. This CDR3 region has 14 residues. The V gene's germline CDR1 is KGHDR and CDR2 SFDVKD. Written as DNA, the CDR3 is TGTGCTTCTAGCGGGAGGGAAAACACCGGGGAGCTGTTTTTT. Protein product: CASSGRENTGELFF.

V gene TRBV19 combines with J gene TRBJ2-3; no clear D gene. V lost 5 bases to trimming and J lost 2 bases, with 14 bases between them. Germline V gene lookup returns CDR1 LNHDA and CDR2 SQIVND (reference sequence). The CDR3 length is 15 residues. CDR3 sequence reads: CASSSAPQYTDTQYF. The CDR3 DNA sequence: TGTGCCAGTAGTTCCGCGCCCCAATACACAGATACGCAGTATTTT.

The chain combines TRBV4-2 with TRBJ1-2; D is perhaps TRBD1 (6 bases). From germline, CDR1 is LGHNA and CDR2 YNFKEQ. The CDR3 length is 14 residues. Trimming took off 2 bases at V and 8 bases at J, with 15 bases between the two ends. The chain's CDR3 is CASSQTTGTGGYTF. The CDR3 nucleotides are TGTGCCAGCAGCCAAACCACAGGGACGGGGGGCTACACCTTC.

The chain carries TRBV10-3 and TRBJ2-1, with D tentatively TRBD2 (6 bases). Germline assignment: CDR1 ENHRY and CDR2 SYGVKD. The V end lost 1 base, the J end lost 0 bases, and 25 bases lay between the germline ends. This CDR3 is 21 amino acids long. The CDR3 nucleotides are TGTGCCATCAGTGAGTGGTTGGGTAGCGGTGAACGAGAGATCTCCTACAATGAGCAGTTCTTC. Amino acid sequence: CAISEWLGSGEREISYNEQFF.

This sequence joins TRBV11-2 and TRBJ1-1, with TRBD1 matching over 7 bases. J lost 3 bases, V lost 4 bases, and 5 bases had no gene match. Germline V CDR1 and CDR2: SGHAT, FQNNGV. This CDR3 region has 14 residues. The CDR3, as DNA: TGTGCCAGCAGCTCCGACAGGGCGTACACTGAAGCTTTCTTT. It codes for CASSSDRAYTEAFF. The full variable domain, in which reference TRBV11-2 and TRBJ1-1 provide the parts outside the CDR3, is EAGVAQSPRYKIIEKRQSVAFWCNPISGHATLYWYQQILGQGPKLLIQFQNNGVVDDSQLPKDRFSAERLKGVDSTLKIQPAKLEDSAVYLCASSSDRAYTEAFFGQGTRLTVV.

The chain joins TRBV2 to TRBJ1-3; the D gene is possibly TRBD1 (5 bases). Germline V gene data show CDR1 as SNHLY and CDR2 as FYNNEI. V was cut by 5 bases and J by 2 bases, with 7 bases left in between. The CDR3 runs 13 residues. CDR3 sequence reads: CASSPGAGNTIYF. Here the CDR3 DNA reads TGTGCCAGCAGTCCGGGGGCTGGAAACACCATATATTTT.